Listed here are 10 T cell receptor beta chains from one sample, sequenced in a study of cytomegalovirus exposure and HLA in healthy donors. Amplification used 60 Vbeta primers and 13 Jbeta primers. Using immunoSEQ multiplex PCR, the repertoire was profiled, and TCRdb retains in-frame clones only, with some absent. The sample holds over 150,000 clones, roughly 80% seen once. Sequenced material: PBMCs. The receptors come from a woman in her twenties or thirties in good health and CMV-seropositive.

The chain has TRBV4-1 and TRBJ2-7; 9 nucleotides align to TRBD2. The V and J ends lost 0 bases and 3 bases, in that order; junction bases with no gene match: 6. The CDR3 totals 16 residues. Germline V CDR1 and CDR2: MGHRA, YSYEKL. CDR3 DNA sequence: TGCGCCAGCAGCCAAGATTCGGCGGGGGGGCTCTACGAGCAGTACTTC. Its translation is CASSQDSAGGLYEQYF.

The sample holds one count of this clone. The chain joins TRBV5-1 to TRBJ1-2; D is uncertain. Deletions cut 0 bases from V and 3 bases from J, with 9 bases between. This CDR3 contains 14 residues. Germline V CDR1 and CDR2: SGHRS, YFSETQ. The CDR3 DNA reads TGCGCCAGCAGCTTGGCCCGCGGATACTATGGCTACACCTTC. Translation: CASSLARGYYGYTF.

This clone was observed a handful of times. This rearrangement joins TRBV5-1 to TRBJ2-7, with D possibly matching TRBD2 (6 bases). There are 13 residues in the CDR3. Germline CDR1 is SGHRS and CDR2 is YFSETQ. Trimming took 2 bases from V and 4 from J, leaving 10 bases between them. The CDR3 DNA sequence: TGCGCCAGCAGCTTAGATGGGGGGTACGAGCAGTACTTC. It codes for CASSLDGGYEQYF.

This clone has more than one count but fewer than ten. V is TRBV9 and J is TRBJ2-5, with a tentative D call TRBD2 (6 bases). Germline V gene data show CDR1 as SGDLS and CDR2 as YYNGEE. The V end lost 4 bases, the J end lost 3 bases, and 13 bases lay between the germline ends. CDR3 size: 14 residues. The CDR3: CASSPRDWKETQYF. As DNA, the CDR3 is TGTGCCAGCAGCCCCCGGGACTGGAAAGAGACCCAGTACTTC.

This chain joins TRBV5-1 and TRBJ2-1; a possible D gene is TRBD2 (6 bases). CDR1 is SGHRS and CDR2 is YFSETQ in the germline V gene. V shed 4 bases and J shed 0 bases, with 11 bases lying between them. This CDR3 comprises 15 residues. The CDR3 nucleotides are TGCGCCAGCAGCCCGGGACTGCCCTCCTACAATGAGCAGTTCTTC. The encoded protein is CASSPGLPSYNEQFF.

J is TRBJ1-6 and V is TRBV7-6, with 8 bases aligning to TRBD1. The V gene end was trimmed by 5 bases and the J gene end by 9 bases; junction bases not matched to a gene: 6. The V gene's germline CDR1 is SGHVS and CDR2 FNYEAQ. CDR3 length: 14 amino acids. As DNA, the CDR3 is TGTGCCAGCAGCCCTCAGGGGGCTGCTTCACCCCTCCACTTT. It encodes CASSPQGAASPLHF. The variable domain in full, with the rest retrieved from reference TRBV7-6 and TRBJ1-6, is GAGVSQSPRYKVTKRGQDVALRCDPISGHVSLYWYRQALGQGPEFLTYFNYEAQQDKSGLPNDRFSAERPEGSISTLTIQRTEQRDSAMYRCASSPQGAASPLHFGNGTRLTVT.

The rearrangement uses TRBV9 and TRBJ2-5; TRBD2 matches 7 bases. Unmatched junction bases numbered 7, after V lost 3 bases and J lost 2 bases. The CDR3 extends over 15 amino acids. Germline V gene data show CDR1 as SGDLS and CDR2 as YYNGEE. CDR3 DNA sequence: TGTGCCAGCAGCGGGGAGGGGATCCCACAAGAGACCCAGTACTTC. Its protein product is CASSGEGIPQETQYF.

The J gene is TRBJ2-5, the V gene TRBV2; 9 positions match TRBD1. V lost 8 bases, J lost 3 bases, and 4 bases stayed unmatched. The CDR3 runs 13 residues. The V gene's germline CDR1 is SNHLY and CDR2 FYNNEI. The CDR3 spells CASSGDREETQYF. The CDR3 nucleotides are TGTGCCAGCTCTGGGGACAGGGAAGAGACCCAGTACTTC.

Details on this clone: Other nucleotide sequences from this sample produce the same CDR3. The chain links TRBV9 to TRBJ2-7; no definite D call. The germline V and J ends were trimmed by 0 bases and 2 bases, with 9 bases remaining between them. The CDR3 is 14 residues long. Per germline, CDR1 SGDLS and CDR2 YYNGEE. CDR3 bases: TGTGCCAGCAGCGTAGGAGGCCCTACCTACGAGCAGTACTTC. Translated, it gives CASSVGGPTYEQYF.

The V gene is TRBV4-3, the J gene TRBJ2-7; 7 nucleotides line up with TRBD1. The CDR3 covers 15 residues. V shed 4 bases and J 3 bases; nucleotides not matched to a gene: 9. CDR1 is LGHNA and CDR2 is YSLEER in the germline V gene. CDR3 sequence reads: CASSPQTGINYEQYF. Written as DNA, the CDR3 is TGCGCCAGCAGCCCACAGACAGGGATTAACTACGAGCAGTACTTC.